Below are 2 T cell receptor beta chains sequenced from a single sample in a study of vaccination and CD4 T cells after COVID-19. Sequenced with the Oncomine TCR Beta short-read assay was DNA taken from cultured CD4+ T cells. TCRdb reprocessed the PCR reads via MiXCR and lists one record per CDR3 protein. The table lists 8,000 to 9,500 distinct CDR3 sequences, roughly 42% of them singletons. Described treatment: approximately nine-day PBMC culture with coronavirus spike peptide pools or control peptides (ViraFEST assay). CD4+ T lymphocytes from the unexposed donor were collected before the COVID-19 pandemic (2011-2018). No antigens are known for them. Input material: CD4+ T cells from blood, cultured in vitro. The receptors originated from a human donor in good health.

The gene calls are TRBV6-5 and TRBJ1-1, with D unclear. V lost 0 bases, J lost 2 bases, and 16 bases lay in between. CDR3 length: 17 residues. Germline V gives CDR1 MNHEY, CDR2 SVGAGI. The CDR3 DNA follows: TGTGCCAGCAGTTACTCGGGGAGACAAAACTATAACACTGAAGCTTTCTTT. This translates into CASSYSGRQNYNTEAFF.

CDR3 residues: CASQTRTGFIRDTQYF. CDR3 DNA: TGTGCCAGCCAAACCCGGACAGGGTTTATCAGAGATACGCAGTATTTT. This rearrangement joins TRBV28 to TRBJ2-3; 8 nucleotides align to TRBD1. Germline V gene data show CDR1 as MDHEN and CDR2 as SYDVKM. Losses at the gene ends were 8 bases for V and 5 bases for J; bases not matched to a gene: 15. The CDR3 extends over 16 amino acids.